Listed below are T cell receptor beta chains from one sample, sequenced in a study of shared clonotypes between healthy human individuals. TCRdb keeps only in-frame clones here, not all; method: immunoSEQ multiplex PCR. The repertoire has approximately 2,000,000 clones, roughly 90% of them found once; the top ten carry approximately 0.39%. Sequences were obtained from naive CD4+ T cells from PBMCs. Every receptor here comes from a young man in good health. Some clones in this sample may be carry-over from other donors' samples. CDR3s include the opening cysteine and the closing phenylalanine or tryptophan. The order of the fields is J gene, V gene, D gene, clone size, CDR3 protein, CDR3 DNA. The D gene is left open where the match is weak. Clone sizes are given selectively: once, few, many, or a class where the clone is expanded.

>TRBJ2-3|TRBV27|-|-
CASSSFTDNTDTQYF
TGTGCCAGCAGTTCATTTACGGACAACACAGATACGCAGTATTTT
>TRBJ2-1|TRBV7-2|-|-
CASILAASSYNEQFF
TGTGCCAGCATTTTAGCGGCCTCCTCCTACAATGAGCAGTTCTTC
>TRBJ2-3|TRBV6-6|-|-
CASRQRGDRADTQYF
TGTGCCAGCAGGCAGCGGGGAGACAGGGCAGATACGCAGTATTTT
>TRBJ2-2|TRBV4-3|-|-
CASQGPTGELFF
TGCGCCAGCCAGGGTCCCACCGGGGAGCTGTTTTTT
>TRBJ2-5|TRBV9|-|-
CASSVAEQTQETQYF
TGTGCCAGCAGCGTAGCGGAACAGACGCAAGAGACCCAGTACTTC
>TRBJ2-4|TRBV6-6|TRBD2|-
CASSPGRAKNIQYF
TGTGCCAGCAGCCCCGGGAGGGCCAAAAACATTCAGTACTTC
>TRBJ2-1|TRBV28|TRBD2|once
CASSLTTAGGRGEQFF
TGTGCCAGCAGTTTAACAACAGCGGGAGGGAGGGGTGAGCAGTTCTTC
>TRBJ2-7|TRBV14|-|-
CASSQVSASAYEQYF
TGTGCCAGCAGCCAAGTCTCGGCGAGTGCCTACGAGCAGTACTTC
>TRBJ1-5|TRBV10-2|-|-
CASSVQEPARQPQHF
TGCGCCAGCAGTGTTCAGGAGCCCGCCCGGCAGCCCCAGCATTTT
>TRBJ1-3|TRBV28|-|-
CASSSGWVTSGNTIYF
TGTGCCAGCAGCTCCGGATGGGTAACGTCTGGAAACACCATATATTTT
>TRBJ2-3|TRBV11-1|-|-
CASSSSVGARSDTQYF
TGTGCCAGCAGCTCTAGCGTGGGGGCGCGTTCAGATACGCAGTATTTT
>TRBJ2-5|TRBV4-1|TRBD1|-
CASSLGQGQETQYF
TGCGCCAGCAGCCTAGGACAGGGCCAAGAGACCCAGTACTTC
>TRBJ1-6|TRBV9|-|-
CASSVGAYNSPLHF
TGTGCCAGCAGCGTAGGGGCCTATAATTCACCCCTCCACTTT
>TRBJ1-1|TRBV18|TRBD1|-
CASSRRTGPRYEAFF
TGTGCCAGCTCACGACGGACAGGGCCTCGGTATGAAGCTTTCTTT
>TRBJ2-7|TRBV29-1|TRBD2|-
CSHLAGDDVQYF
TGCAGCCACTTAGCGGGGGACGATGTGCAGTACTTC
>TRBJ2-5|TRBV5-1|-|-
CASSLAESTQYF
TGCGCCAGCAGCTTGGCGGAATCGACCCAGTACTTC
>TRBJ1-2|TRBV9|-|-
CASSVAAQGWGGYTF
TGTGCCAGCAGCGTAGCTGCCCAGGGGTGGGGTGGCTACACCTTC
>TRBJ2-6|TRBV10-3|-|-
CAISDASSGANVLTF
TGTGCCATCAGCGACGCTAGCTCTGGGGCCAACGTCCTGACTTTC
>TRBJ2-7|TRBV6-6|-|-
CASSYSMAYEQYF
TGTGCCAGCAGTTACTCGATGGCCTACGAGCAGTACTTC
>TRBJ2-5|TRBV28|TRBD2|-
CASGRARETQYF
TGTGCCAGCGGGAGGGCCCGGGAGACCCAGTACTTC
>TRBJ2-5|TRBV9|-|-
CASSAGASLSGLLSTGQETQYF
TGTGCCAGCAGCGCCGGGGCTAGCCTTAGCGGCTTACTCTCGACAGGCCAAGAGACCCAGTACTTC
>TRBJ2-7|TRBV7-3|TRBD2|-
CASSPKGGVAGVSYEQYF
TGTGCCAGCAGCCCTAAAGGGGGAGTAGCGGGAGTCTCCTACGAGCAGTACTTC
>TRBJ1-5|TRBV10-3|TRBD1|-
CAIQGDRDQPQHF
TGTGCCATCCAGGGAGACAGGGATCAGCCCCAGCATTTT
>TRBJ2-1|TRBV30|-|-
CAWSLFSAEQFF
TGTGCCTGGAGCCTATTTAGTGCTGAGCAGTTCTTC
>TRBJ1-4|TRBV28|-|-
CASSTSRGGNEKLFF
TGTGCCAGCAGTACCTCTAGGGGTGGAAATGAAAAACTGTTTTTT
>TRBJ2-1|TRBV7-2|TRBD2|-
CASSRLAREQFF
TGTGCCAGCAGCCGACTAGCCCGGGAGCAGTTCTTC
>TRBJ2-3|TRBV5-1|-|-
CASSLGRGADTQYF
TGCGCCAGCAGCTTGGGTAGGGGGGCAGATACGCAGTATTTT
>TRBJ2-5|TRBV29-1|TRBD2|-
CSAHGPSGSGKTQYF
TGCAGCGCCCACGGCCCTAGCGGGAGTGGGAAGACCCAGTACTTC
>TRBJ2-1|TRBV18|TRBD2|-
CASSPGTSGTYNEQFF
TGTGCCAGCTCACCAGGGACTAGCGGTACCTACAATGAGCAGTTCTTC
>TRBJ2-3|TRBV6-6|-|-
CASSYSGRAITDTQYF
TGTGCCAGCAGTTACTCTGGGCGGGCAATCACAGATACGCAGTATTTT
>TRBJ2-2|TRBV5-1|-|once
CASSLGGLAGGELFF
TGCGCCAGCAGCTTGGGGGGTCTAGCTGGCGGGGAGCTGTTTTTT
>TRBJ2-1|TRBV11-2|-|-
CASSFRSYNEQFF
TGTGCCAGCAGCTTCCGTTCCTACAATGAGCAGTTCTTC
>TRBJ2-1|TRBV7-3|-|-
CASSSDHNEQFF
TGTGCCAGCAGCTCGGATCACAATGAGCAGTTCTTC
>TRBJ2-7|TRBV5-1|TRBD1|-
CASSFDRGSEQYF
TGCGCCAGCAGCTTCGACAGGGGTTCCGAGCAGTACTTC
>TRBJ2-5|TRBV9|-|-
CASSVGNSAGQETQYF
TGTGCCAGCAGCGTAGGTAATTCGGCTGGGCAAGAGACCCAGTACTTC
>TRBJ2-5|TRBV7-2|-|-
CASSLVRGETQYF
TGTGCCAGCAGCTTAGTACGGGGGGAGACCCAGTACTTC
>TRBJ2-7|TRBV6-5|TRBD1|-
CASSVLTGASYEQYF
TGTGCCAGCAGTGTACTGACAGGGGCCTCCTACGAGCAGTACTTC
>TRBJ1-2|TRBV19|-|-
CASSIDRRGWGYGYTF
TGTGCCAGTAGTATAGATCGCCGTGGTTGGGGCTATGGCTACACCTTC
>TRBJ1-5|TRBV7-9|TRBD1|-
CASSLGYRGPVNQPQHF
TGTGCCAGCAGCTTAGGATACAGGGGGCCGGTCAATCAGCCCCAGCATTTT
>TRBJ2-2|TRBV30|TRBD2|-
CAWRLAGGNTGELFF
TGTGCCTGGAGACTAGCGGGAGGGAACACCGGGGAGCTGTTTTTT
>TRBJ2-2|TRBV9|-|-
CASSGGANTGELFF
TGTGCCAGCAGCGGGGGAGCGAACACCGGGGAGCTGTTTTTT
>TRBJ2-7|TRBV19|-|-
CASMGDPYEQYF
TGTGCCAGTATGGGGGATCCCTACGAGCAGTACTTC
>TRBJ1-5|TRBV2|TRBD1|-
CASSGQGLGNQPQHF
TGTGCCAGCAGTGGACAGGGGCTGGGCAATCAGCCCCAGCATTTT
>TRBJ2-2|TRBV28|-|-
CASRTERVRTGELFF
TGTGCCAGCAGAACGGAGAGAGTAAGGACCGGGGAGCTGTTTTTT
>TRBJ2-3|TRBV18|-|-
CASSASSGTDTQYF
TGTGCCAGCTCTGCCTCGTCTGGCACAGATACGCAGTATTTT